This T cell receptor (beta chain) was obtained from a study of T cell changes during pregnancy in multiple sclerosis. The trim removed 6 bases at V and 4 bases at J, leaving 14 bases unmatched. Germline assignment: CDR1 MNHNY and CDR2 SVGAGI (reference sequence). The CDR3 is 16 amino acids. Produced via immunoSEQ multiplex PCR; TCRdb's table is partial and in-frame only. The sample contains about 45,000 clones, around 90% of which appear only once. V usage is TRBV6-6 and J usage is TRBJ2-7; 8 nucleotides match TRBD1. The receptor comes from a female donor with multiple sclerosis, enrolled in a pregnancy study. Sequencing used CD8+ T cells from peripheral blood mononuclear cells, obtained in the second trimester of pregnancy. CDR3 bases: TGTGCCAGCAGCCAAGGACAGGGCTTCGATATATACGAGCAGTACTTC. It specifies CASSQGQGFDIYEQYF.